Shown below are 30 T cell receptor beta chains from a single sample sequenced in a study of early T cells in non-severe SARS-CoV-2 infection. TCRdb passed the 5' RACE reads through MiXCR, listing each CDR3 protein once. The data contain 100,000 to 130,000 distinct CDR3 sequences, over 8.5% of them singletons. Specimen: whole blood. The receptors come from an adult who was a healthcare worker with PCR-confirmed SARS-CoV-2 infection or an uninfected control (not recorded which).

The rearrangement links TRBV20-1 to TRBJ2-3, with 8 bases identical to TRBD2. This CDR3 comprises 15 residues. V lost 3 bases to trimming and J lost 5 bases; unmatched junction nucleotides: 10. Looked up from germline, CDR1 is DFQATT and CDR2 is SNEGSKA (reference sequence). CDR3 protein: CSASGTTSDLDTQYF. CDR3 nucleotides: TGCAGTGCTAGCGGGACGACTAGCGACCTAGATACGCAGTATTTT.

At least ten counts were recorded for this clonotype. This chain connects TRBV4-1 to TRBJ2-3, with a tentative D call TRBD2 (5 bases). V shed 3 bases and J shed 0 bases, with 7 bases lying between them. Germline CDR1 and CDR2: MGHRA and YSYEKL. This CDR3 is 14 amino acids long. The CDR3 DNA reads TGCGCCAGCAGCCACAGCGGAAGCACAGATACGCAGTATTTT. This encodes CASSHSGSTDTQYF.

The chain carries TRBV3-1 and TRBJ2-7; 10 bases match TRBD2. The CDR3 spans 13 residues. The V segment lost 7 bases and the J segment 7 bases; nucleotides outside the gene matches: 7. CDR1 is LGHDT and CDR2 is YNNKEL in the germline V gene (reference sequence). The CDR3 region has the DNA TGTGCCAGCAAGGTAGCGGGAGGAAAAGAGCAGTACTTC. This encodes CASKVAGGKEQYF.

This CDR3 reads CASTRASAQETQYF. In DNA form, the CDR3 reads TGTGCCAGCACTCGGGCGTCGGCTCAAGAGACCCAGTACTTC. V and J are TRBV6-2 or TRBV6-3 and TRBJ2-5, with D unclear. This CDR3 spans 14 amino acids. Germline CDR1 MNHEY, CDR2 SVGEGT. The V end was cut by 7 bases, the J end by 2 bases, with 14 bases between.

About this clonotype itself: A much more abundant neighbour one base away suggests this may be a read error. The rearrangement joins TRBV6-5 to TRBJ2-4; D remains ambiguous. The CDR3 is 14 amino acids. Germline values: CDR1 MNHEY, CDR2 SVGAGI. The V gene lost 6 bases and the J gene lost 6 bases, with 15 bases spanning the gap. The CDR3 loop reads CASRLTSFTNIQYF. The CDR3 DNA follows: TGTGCCAGCAGACTCACTTCCTTCACAAACATTCAGTACTTC.

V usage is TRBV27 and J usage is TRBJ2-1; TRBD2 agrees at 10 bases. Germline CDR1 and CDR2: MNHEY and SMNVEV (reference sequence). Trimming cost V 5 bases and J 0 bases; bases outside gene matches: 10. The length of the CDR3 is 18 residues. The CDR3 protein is CASSTGLAVPSSYNEQFF. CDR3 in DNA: TGTGCCAGCAGTACCGGACTAGCGGTCCCGAGCTCCTACAATGAGCAGTTCTTC.

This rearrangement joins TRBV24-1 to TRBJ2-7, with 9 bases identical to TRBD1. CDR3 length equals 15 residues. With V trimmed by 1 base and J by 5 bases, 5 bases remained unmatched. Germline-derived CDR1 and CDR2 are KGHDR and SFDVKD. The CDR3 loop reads CATSDFGDRGNEQYF. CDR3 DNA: TGTGCCACCAGTGATTTCGGAGACAGGGGGAACGAGCAGTACTTC.

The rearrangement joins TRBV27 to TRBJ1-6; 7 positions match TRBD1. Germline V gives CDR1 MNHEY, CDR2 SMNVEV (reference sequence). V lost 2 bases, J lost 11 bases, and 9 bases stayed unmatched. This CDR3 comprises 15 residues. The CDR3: CASSLIGDRVAPLHF. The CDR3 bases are TGTGCCAGCAGTTTAATCGGTGACAGGGTGGCACCCCTCCACTTT.

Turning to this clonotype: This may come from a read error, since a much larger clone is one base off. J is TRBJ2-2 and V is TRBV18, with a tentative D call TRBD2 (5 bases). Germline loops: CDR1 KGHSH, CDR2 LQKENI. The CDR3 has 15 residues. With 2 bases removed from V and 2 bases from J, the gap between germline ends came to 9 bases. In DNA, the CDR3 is TGTGCCAGCTCACCAACTACGGGAAACACCGGGGAGCTGTTTTTT. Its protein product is CASSPTTGNTGELFF.

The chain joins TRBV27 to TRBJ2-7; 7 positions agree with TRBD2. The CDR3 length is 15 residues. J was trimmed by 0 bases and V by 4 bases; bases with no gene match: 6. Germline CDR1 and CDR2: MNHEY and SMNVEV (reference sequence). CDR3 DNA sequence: TGTGCCAGCAGTTCCCCCGGGACTAACTCCTACGAGCAGTACTTC. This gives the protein CASSSPGTNSYEQYF.

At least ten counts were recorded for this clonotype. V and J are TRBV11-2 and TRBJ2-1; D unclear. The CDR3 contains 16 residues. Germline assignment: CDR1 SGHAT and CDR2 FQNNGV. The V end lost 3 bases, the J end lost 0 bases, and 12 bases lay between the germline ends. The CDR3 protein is CASSFRRLSSYNEQFF. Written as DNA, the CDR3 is TGTGCCAGCAGCTTCCGGCGACTCAGCTCCTACAATGAGCAGTTCTTC.

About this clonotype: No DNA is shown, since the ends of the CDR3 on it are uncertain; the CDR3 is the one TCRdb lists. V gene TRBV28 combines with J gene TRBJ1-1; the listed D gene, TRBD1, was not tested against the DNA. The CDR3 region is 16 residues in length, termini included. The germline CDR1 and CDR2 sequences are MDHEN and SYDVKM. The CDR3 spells CASILETGVLDTEAFF.

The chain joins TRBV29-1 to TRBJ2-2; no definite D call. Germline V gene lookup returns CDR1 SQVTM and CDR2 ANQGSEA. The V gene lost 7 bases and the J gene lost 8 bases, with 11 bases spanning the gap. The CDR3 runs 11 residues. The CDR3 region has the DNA TGCAGCGGGATAGAAGGAGGGGAGCTGTTTTTT. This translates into CSGIEGGELFF.

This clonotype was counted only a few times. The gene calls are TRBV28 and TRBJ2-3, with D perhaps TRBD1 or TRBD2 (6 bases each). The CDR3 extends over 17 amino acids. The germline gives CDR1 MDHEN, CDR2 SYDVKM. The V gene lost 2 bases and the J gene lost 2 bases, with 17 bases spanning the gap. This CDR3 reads CASSLIGGASLTDTQYF. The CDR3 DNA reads TGTGCCAGCAGTTTAATCGGGGGCGCGTCTCTCACAGATACGCAGTATTTT.

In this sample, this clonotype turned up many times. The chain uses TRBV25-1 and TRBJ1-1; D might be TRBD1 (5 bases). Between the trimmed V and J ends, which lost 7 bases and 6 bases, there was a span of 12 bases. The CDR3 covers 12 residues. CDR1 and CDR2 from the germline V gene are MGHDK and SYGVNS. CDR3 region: CASMGDVAEAFF. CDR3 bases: TGTGCCAGCATGGGGGATGTAGCTGAAGCTTTCTTT.

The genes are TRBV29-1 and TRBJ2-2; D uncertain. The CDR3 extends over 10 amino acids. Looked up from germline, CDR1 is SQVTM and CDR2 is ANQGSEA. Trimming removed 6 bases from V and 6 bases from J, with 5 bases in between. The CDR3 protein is CSVAAGELFF. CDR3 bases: TGCAGCGTAGCCGCCGGGGAGCTGTTTTTT.

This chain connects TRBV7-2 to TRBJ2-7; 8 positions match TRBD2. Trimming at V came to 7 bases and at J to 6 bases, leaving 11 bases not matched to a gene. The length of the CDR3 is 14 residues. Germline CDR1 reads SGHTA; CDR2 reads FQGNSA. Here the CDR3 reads CASKFAREDSEQYF. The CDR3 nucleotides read TGTGCCAGCAAGTTCGCGCGGGAGGATTCCGAGCAGTACTTC.

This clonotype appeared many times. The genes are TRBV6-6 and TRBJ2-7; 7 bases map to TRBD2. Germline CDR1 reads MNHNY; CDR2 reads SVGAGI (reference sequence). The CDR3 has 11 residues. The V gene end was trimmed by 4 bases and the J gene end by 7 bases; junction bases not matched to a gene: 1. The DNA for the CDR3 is TGTGCCAGCAGTTCCGGGAGGGAGCAGTACTTC. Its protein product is CASSSGREQYF.

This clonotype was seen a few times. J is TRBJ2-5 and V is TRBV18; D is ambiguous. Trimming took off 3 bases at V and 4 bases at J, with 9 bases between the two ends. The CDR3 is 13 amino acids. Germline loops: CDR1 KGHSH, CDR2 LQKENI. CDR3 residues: CASSPLYVETQYF. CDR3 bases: TGTGCCAGCTCACCTCTCTACGTAGAGACCCAGTACTTC.

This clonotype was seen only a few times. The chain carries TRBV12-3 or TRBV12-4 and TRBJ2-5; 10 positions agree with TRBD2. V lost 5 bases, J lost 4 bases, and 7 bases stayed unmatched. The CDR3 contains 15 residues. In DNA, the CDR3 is TGTGCCAGCAGTACCGGGACTAGCGTATCAGAGACCCAGTACTTC. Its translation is CASSTGTSVSETQYF.

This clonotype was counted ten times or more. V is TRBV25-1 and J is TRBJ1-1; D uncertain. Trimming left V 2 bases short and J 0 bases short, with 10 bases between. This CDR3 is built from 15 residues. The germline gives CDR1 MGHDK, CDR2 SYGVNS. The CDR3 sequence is CASSEAALMNTEAFF. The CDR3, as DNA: TGTGCCAGCAGTGAAGCGGCACTTATGAACACTGAAGCTTTCTTT.

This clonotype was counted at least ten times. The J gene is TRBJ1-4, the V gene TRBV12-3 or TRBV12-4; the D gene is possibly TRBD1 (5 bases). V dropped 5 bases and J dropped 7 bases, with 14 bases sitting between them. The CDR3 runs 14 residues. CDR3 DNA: TGTGCCAGCAGTGGGATCGGGGGGACTGAAAAACTGTTTTTT. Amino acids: CASSGIGGTEKLFF.

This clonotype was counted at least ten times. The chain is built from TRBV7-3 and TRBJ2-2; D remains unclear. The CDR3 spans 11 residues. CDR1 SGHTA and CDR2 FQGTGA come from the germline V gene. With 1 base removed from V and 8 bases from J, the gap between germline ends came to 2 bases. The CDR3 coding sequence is TGTGCCAGCAGCTTAAATGGGGAGCTGTTTTTT. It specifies CASSLNGELFF.

The CDR3 DNA sequence: TGTGCCAGCAGATTGACAGATCTATCCTACGAGCAGTACTTC. Encoded protein: CASRLTDLSYEQYF. The V call is TRBV6-5, the J call TRBJ2-7; D is perhaps TRBD1 (5 bases). Germline CDR1 is MNHEY and CDR2 is SVGAGI. The CDR3 is 14 amino acids. Between the trimmed V and J ends, which lost 6 bases and 1 base, there was a span of 13 bases.

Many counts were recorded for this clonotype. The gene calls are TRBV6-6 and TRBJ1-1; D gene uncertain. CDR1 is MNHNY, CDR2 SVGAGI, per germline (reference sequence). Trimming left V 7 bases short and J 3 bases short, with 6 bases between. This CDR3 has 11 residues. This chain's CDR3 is CASTRDTEAFF. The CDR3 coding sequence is TGTGCCAGCACCCGGGACACTGAAGCTTTCTTT.

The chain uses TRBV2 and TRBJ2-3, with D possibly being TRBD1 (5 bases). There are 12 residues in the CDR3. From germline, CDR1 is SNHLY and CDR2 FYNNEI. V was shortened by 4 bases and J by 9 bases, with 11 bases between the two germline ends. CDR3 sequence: CASSVFRATQYF. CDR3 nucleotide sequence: TGTGCCAGCAGTGTATTCAGGGCAACGCAGTATTTT.

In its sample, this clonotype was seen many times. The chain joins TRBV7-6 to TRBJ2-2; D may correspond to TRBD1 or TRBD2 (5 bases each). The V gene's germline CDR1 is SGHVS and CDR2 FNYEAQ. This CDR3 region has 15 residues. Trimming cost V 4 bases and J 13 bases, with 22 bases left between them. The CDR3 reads CASSSDSGGQHALFF. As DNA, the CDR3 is TGTGCCAGCAGCTCAGACTCCGGAGGACAACATGCGCTGTTTTTT.

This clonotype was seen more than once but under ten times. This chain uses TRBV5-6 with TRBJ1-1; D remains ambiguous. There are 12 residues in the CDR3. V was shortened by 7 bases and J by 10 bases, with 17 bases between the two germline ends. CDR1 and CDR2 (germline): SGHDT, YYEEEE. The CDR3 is CASGREGLLAFF. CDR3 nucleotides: TGTGCCAGCGGCCGGGAGGGATTGCTAGCTTTCTTT.

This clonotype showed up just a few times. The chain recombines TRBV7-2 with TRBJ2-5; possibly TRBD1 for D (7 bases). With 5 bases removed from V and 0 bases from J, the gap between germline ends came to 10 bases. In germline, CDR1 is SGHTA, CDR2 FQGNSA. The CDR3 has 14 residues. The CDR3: CASSQGGNQETQYF. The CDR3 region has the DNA TGTGCCAGCAGCCAGGGGGGCAACCAAGAGACCCAGTACTTC.

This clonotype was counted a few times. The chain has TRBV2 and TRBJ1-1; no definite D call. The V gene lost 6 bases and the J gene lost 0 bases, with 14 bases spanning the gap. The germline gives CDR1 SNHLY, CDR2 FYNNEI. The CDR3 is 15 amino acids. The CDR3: CASRSGPTMNTEAFF. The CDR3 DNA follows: TGTGCCAGCAGGTCAGGTCCCACCATGAACACTGAAGCTTTCTTT.